The clone carrying this TCR beta chain has just a few counts. Its cognate antigen is unknown. The V end was cut by 3 bases, the J end by 6 bases, with 15 bases between. The CDR3 loop spans 15 amino acids. Germline V lookup: CDR1 LNHDA, CDR2 SQIVND (reference sequence). These data originate in a study of T cell clonotyping in hematopoietic cell transplantation. Study-level findings and limits: Graft donor and pretransplant recipient Inverse Simpson Index values predicted broader posttransplant TCR diversity. Recipient TCR diversity dropped after transplant; expanded clonotypes rose from day 30 to 180. No sorting was done, leaving CD4 and CD8 contributions mixed.

The time point was: recipient sample about 28 days before transplant, after cytoreduction. Sequencing was performed with immunoSEQ multiplex PCR; in TCRdb, only in-frame clones are kept and a portion is missing. The table lists about 41,000 clones, approximately 81% of them singletons. The V and J genes are TRBV19 and TRBJ1-5, with D perhaps matching TRBD1 (5 bases). The source was peripheral blood mononuclear cells, collected before stem cell transplant. This sequence was found in a man aged 55 to 70 with acute myeloid leukemia. Some clones in this sample may be carry-over from other donors' samples. Here the CDR3 reads CASSMGQGGGQPQHF. The DNA of the CDR3 is TGTGCCAGTAGTATGGGGCAGGGAGGCGGTCAGCCCCAGCATTTT.